The 3 T cell receptor beta chains reported below all come from one sample, sequenced in a study of glioma-infiltrating T cells after dendritic cell vaccination. Sequenced by immunoSEQ multiplex PCR; TCRdb stores in-frame clones only, minus some. The table has around 78,000 clones, 87% seen once. The time point here: after dendritic cell vaccination, including at tumor progression/relapse. This material consisted of blood, taken after dendritic cell vaccination. These receptors were collected from a human donor with glioblastoma.

The chain recombines TRBV2 with TRBJ2-7, with 11 bases matching TRBD1. CDR1 is SNHLY and CDR2 is FYNNEI in the germline V gene. V lost 6 bases to trimming and J lost 3 bases; unmatched junction nucleotides: 4. The CDR3 sequence is 14 residues long. CDR3 sequence (DNA): TGTGCCAGCAGGGACAGGGGGCTCCTCTACGAGCAGTACTTC. This codes for CASRDRGLLYEQYF.

The rearrangement uses TRBV7-2 and TRBJ2-5; TRBD2 is a possible D gene (5 bases). V was cut by 0 bases and J by 2 bases, with 7 bases left in between. This CDR3 contains 14 residues. Germline V lookup: CDR1 SGHTA, CDR2 FQGNSA. CDR3 residues: CASSLAWTQETQYF. CDR3 DNA sequence: TGTGCCAGCAGCTTAGCGTGGACTCAAGAGACCCAGTACTTC.

The chain recombines TRBV6-5 with TRBJ1-5; 9 nucleotides match TRBD1. The CDR3 extends over 14 amino acids. The ends lost 6 bases at V and 7 bases at J; junction bases unmatched: 7. Germline lookup yields CDR1 MNHEY and CDR2 SVGAGI. In nucleotides, the CDR3 is TGTGCCAGCAGCCTCGACAGGGGGAGACAGCCCCAGCATTTT. It is translated as CASSLDRGRQPQHF.